The next 7 T cell receptor beta chains were all read from a single sample in a study of persistence of HIV-infected CD4 T cells. An overlapping HIV-1 Gag peptide pool stimulated these cells at 0.75 to 1 ug/peptide/mL. CD40L/CD69 double-negative CD45RO-high memory CD4+ T cells were collected. These TCRs are of unknown antigen specificity. This was the immunoSEQ version 4 assay in survey mode. TCRdb's table, derived via immunoSEQ multiplex PCR, lists solely in-frame clones and lacks some. The sample lists more than 30,000 clones, approximately 85% occurring once. This sample comprised CD4+ T cells sorted from PBMCs after roughly 20-hour stimulation, obtained from a patient who received antiretroviral therapy. Receptors originate from an adult woman with HIV who was CMV-seropositive.

This clone was seen a few times. V gene TRBV7-8 combines with J gene TRBJ2-7; 8 bases align to TRBD1. This CDR3 has 12 residues. Germline lookup yields CDR1 SGHVS and CDR2 FQNEAQ. V trimming: 5 bases; J trimming: 7 bases; junction bases outside the gene matches: 4. CDR3 amino acids: CASSARDREQYF. The CDR3 DNA sequence: TGTGCCAGCAGCGCCCGGGACAGGGAGCAGTACTTC.

With respect to this clone: The sample carries other DNA sequences with the same CDR3. The chain couples TRBV28 to TRBJ1-1; D remains unclear. The CDR3 sequence is 13 residues long. Trimming left V 3 bases short and J 2 bases short, with 7 bases between. The germline V gene has CDR1 MDHEN and CDR2 SYDVKM. DNA for the CDR3: TGTGCCAGCAGTTTTCCCCTAAACACTGAAGCTTTCTTT. Its protein product is CASSFPLNTEAFF. The variable domain in full, with the rest retrieved from reference TRBV28 and TRBJ1-1, is DVKVTQSSRYLVKRTGEKVFLECVQDMDHENMFWYRQDPGLGLRLIYFSYDVKMKEKGDIPEGYSVSREKKERFSLILESASTNQTSMYLCASSFPLNTEAFFGQGTRLTVV.

The rearrangement links TRBV6-5 to TRBJ2-7; possible D gene TRBD2, 6 bases. CDR3 size: 14 residues. V was trimmed by 6 bases and J by 4 bases, leaving 16 bases between them. CDR1 MNHEY and CDR2 SVGAGI come from the germline V gene. CDR3 in amino acids: CASRLGGPLYEQYF. CDR3 DNA sequence: TGTGCCAGCAGGCTTGGAGGGCCTCTATACGAGCAGTACTTC.

The chain employs TRBV28 and TRBJ1-6; D unresolved. The CDR3 is made up of 14 amino acids. Germline-derived CDR1 and CDR2 are MDHEN and SYDVKM. Trimming shortened V by 1 base and J by 7 bases, and 8 bases separated the two germline ends. CDR3 coding DNA: TGTGCCAGCAGTTTATTGTCGCCGAATTCACCCCTCCACTTT. This gives the protein CASSLLSPNSPLHF.

This clone was detected a few times. The chain links TRBV5-1 to TRBJ2-1, with 12 bases that match TRBD2. Looked up from germline, CDR1 is SGHRS and CDR2 is YFSETQ. Trimming took 4 bases from V and 4 from J; bases not matched to a gene: 12. The CDR3 is 18 amino acids. The CDR3: CASSPEGTTSGRYNEQFF. The CDR3 region has the DNA TGCGCCAGCAGCCCTGAGGGAACCACTAGCGGGAGGTACAATGAGCAGTTCTTC.

The rearrangement links TRBV7-9 to TRBJ2-7, with 7 bases identical to TRBD1. V shed 5 bases and J 2 bases; nucleotides not matched to a gene: 6. The CDR3 sequence is 14 residues long. CDR1 is SEHNR and CDR2 is FQNEAQ in the germline V gene (reference sequence). The CDR3 coding sequence is TGTGCCAGCAGCCCGACAGGGATGACCTACGAGCAGTACTTC. The encoded protein is CASSPTGMTYEQYF.

This chain joins TRBV29-1 and TRBJ1-1, with D unclear. V shed 6 bases and J shed 2 bases, with 4 bases lying between them. CDR1 SQVTM and CDR2 ANQGSEA come from the germline V gene. CDR3 length: 10 residues. The CDR3 reads CSVVNTEAFF. CDR3 bases: TGCAGCGTCGTCAACACTGAAGCTTTCTTT.